What follows are 9 T cell receptor beta chains derived from one specimen sequenced in a study of CD8+ T cells in alopecia areata. Sequencing templates came from extracted RNA that was reverse transcribed into cDNA. This table comes from immunoSEQ multiplex PCR, and its TCRdb copy is limited to in-frame clones, with some not included. In the table there are about 180,000 clones, approximately 55% of which are singletons. Treatment of the sample: oral pan-JAK inhibitor, 5-10 mg twice daily. Source: CD8+ T cells sorted from blood, taken at week 24, from a patient treated with tofacitinib. The receptors derive from a human donor with alopecia areata.

This clone turned up a few times. V usage is TRBV29-1 and J usage is TRBJ1-2; D perhaps matches TRBD1 (5 bases). The V end lost 7 bases, the J end lost 7 bases, and 16 bases lay between the germline ends. The length of the CDR3 is 12 residues. Looked up from germline, CDR1 is SQVTM and CDR2 is ANQGSEA. In DNA, the CDR3 is TGCAGCGCTTGGGTGGGGGACGGTGGCTACACCTTC. Its translation is CSAWVGDGGYTF.

For the CDR3, the DNA is TGTGCCAGCAACGATTGGGGGAACACTGAAGCTTTCTTT. It translates to CASNDWGNTEAFF. J is TRBJ1-1 and V is TRBV7-8; D uncertain. From germline, CDR1 is SGHVS and CDR2 FQNEAQ. The CDR3 is 13 residues long. V gave up 7 bases and J gave up 1 base, with 10 bases separating them.

This clone appeared a few times. The V and J genes are TRBV10-3 and TRBJ1-6, with unresolved D. V lost 2 bases and J lost 8, with 10 bases in between. In germline, CDR1 is ENHRY, CDR2 SYGVKD. The CDR3 is 14 amino acids. DNA of the CDR3: TGTGCCATCAGTGAGGGCAGAAGGGATTCACCCCTCCACTTT. Translation gives CAISEGRRDSPLHF.

This clone was seen a few times. The chain combines TRBV29-1 with TRBJ1-1; D possibly corresponds to TRBD1 (6 bases). This CDR3 contains 12 residues. Per the germline V gene, CDR1 is SQVTM and CDR2 is ANQGSEA. V was shortened by 6 bases and J by 3 bases, with 11 bases between the two germline ends. The CDR3 here is CSVVTGYTEAFF. The CDR3 region has the DNA TGCAGCGTCGTTACAGGGTACACTGAAGCTTTCTTT.

In this sample, this clone turned up a few times. The CDR3 loop is CASSSSTSGGYTDTQYF. The CDR3 region has the DNA TGTGCCAGCAGTTCTTCTACTAGCGGGGGGTACACAGATACGCAGTATTTT. The V and J genes are TRBV27 and TRBJ2-3, with 12 nucleotides matching TRBD2. Trimming removed 4 bases from V and 2 bases from J; junction bases left unmatched: 7. Germline V lookup: CDR1 MNHEY, CDR2 SMNVEV (reference sequence). CDR3 size: 17 residues.

V and J are TRBV6-5 and TRBJ2-7; D may be TRBD2 (5 bases). Germline-derived CDR1 and CDR2 are MNHEY and SVGAGI. Trimming cost V 4 bases and J 7 bases, with 11 bases left between them. The CDR3 sequence is 12 residues long. The CDR3 loop is CASSFEGGEQYF. The CDR3 DNA is TGTGCCAGCAGTTTTGAGGGCGGAGAGCAGTACTTC.

This chain links TRBV5-1 with TRBJ2-7; 8 bases agree with TRBD1. This CDR3 region has 16 residues. V lost 0 bases and J lost 6; bases outside the gene matches: 11. Germline V gene data show CDR1 as SGHRS and CDR2 as YFSETQ. The CDR3 region is CASSLGFGQGGGEQYF. In DNA form, the CDR3 reads TGCGCCAGCAGCTTGGGCTTCGGACAGGGCGGAGGCGAGCAGTACTTC.

The rearrangement links TRBV6-1 to TRBJ2-1, with TRBD1 identical over 7 bases. The V segment lost 7 bases and the J segment 2 bases; nucleotides outside the gene matches: 5. The CDR3 length is 14 residues. Germline V lookup: CDR1 MNHNS, CDR2 SASEGT. The CDR3 DNA is TGTGCCAGCAACTTACAGGGGCCCTACAATGAGCAGTTCTTC. Translated: CASNLQGPYNEQFF.

The J gene is TRBJ2-7, the V gene TRBV29-1; D uncertain. Per germline, CDR1 SQVTM and CDR2 ANQGSEA. CDR3 length: 13 residues. Trimming removed 6 bases from V and 4 bases from J, with 16 bases in between. The chain's CDR3 is CSVTYDGRYEQYF. The CDR3 nucleotides are TGCAGCGTGACCTACGACGGGCGTTACGAGCAGTACTTC.